This is a list of T cell receptor beta chains from one sample in a study of spatial heterogeneity in lung cancer. A single record per CDR3 protein comes from TCRdb applying MiXCR to the 5' RACE reads. The sample contains just under 40,000 distinct CDR3 sequences, under 7% of which appear only once. The sequencing used PBMCs, collected at surgery. These receptors originate from a male donor with early-stage non-small cell lung cancer. The CDR3 runs from the conserved cysteine through the conserved F or W.

CDR3 | J | V
CASSSSGGTLTDTQYF | TRBJ2-3 | TRBV7-3
CASSDVSREFSYEQYF | TRBJ2-7 | TRBV6-1
CAISESGFTYEQYF | TRBJ2-7 | TRBV10-3
CASSLALGQPQHF | TRBJ1-5 | TRBV12-3/TRBV12-4
CASSQEGATNEKLFF | TRBJ1-4 | TRBV18
CASSFADTQYF | TRBJ2-3 | TRBV7-2
CASSPDRGWDSPLHF | TRBJ1-6 | TRBV11-2
CSAPQGANTGELFF | TRBJ2-2 | TRBV29-1
CASSLRQEGEQYF | TRBJ2-7 | TRBV7-2
CASSFFPRGPSVLTF | TRBJ2-6 | TRBV7-2
CSAASGQGYEQYF | TRBJ2-7 | TRBV20-1
CASSLGLAGAGEQFF | TRBJ2-1 | TRBV6-2/TRBV6-3
CASSWGQGDQPQHF | TRBJ1-5 | TRBV6-2/TRBV6-3
CASSLDREYTGELFF | TRBJ2-2 | TRBV12-3/TRBV12-4
CSARGNPFYEQYF | TRBJ2-7 | TRBV20-1
CASRKTSGQETQYF | TRBJ2-5 | TRBV7-2
CSIKRGMRYNEQFF | TRBJ2-1 | TRBV29-1
CSARILWVRSNEQYF | TRBJ2-7 | TRBV20-1